This TCR beta chain was retrieved from a study of blood T cell repertoires in COVID-19. Sequencing was performed with immunoSEQ multiplex PCR; in TCRdb, only in-frame clones are kept and a portion is missing. This table holds 280,000 or so clones, 70% to 90% found once. The germline V gene encodes CDR1 MNHEY and CDR2 SVGAGI. This CDR3 contains 14 residues. Trimming took 0 bases from V and 7 from J, leaving 10 bases between them. Participant ages covered roughly 18 to 90 years across around 25 US areas. Two consecutive negative NP/OP PCR tests, clearance, or resolved symptoms defined Cohort 3 recovery.

The sequencing sample was made of PBMCs or T cells enriched from blood (not recorded which). The origin of this receptor is a man younger than 45 who had recovered from COVID-19. The chain has TRBV6-5 and TRBJ1-5; D unresolved. The CDR3 bases are TGTGCCAGCAGTTACTCATACGGGAGCCAGCCCCAGCATTTT. This gives the protein CASSYSYGSQPQHF.